The 10 T cell receptor beta chains below were found in one sample sequenced in a study of blood T cell repertoires in COVID-19. Repertoires were generated with immunoSEQ multiplex PCR, while TCRdb's copy carries only in-frame clones and drops some. The sample contains 70,000 to 100,000 clones, more than 80% of which appear only once. Input material: peripheral blood. Source of these receptors: a human donor in a cohort sampled during active COVID-19.

The table lists this clone with a few counts. This rearrangement joins TRBV14 to TRBJ1-2; possibly TRBD1 for D (5 bases). The V end lost 3 bases, the J end lost 4 bases, and 12 bases lay between the germline ends. This CDR3 has 14 amino acids. Germline assignment: CDR1 SGHDN and CDR2 FVKESK. The CDR3 DNA reads as TGTGCCAGCAGCCACCCGGGACTGAGCTATGGCTACACCTTC. This gives the protein CASSHPGLSYGYTF.

This chain joins TRBV12-3 or TRBV12-4 and TRBJ2-1, with a tentative D call TRBD2 (6 bases). The CDR3 covers 13 residues. The germline V and J ends were trimmed by 3 bases and 5 bases, with 8 bases remaining between them. Written as DNA, the CDR3 is TGTGCCAGCAGTTTGGGACTCGACAATGAGCAGTTCTTC. It specifies CASSLGLDNEQFF.

This chain uses TRBV2 with TRBJ1-1; D not resolved. Germline-derived CDR1 and CDR2 are SNHLY and FYNNEI. The CDR3 runs 13 residues. Trimming removed 6 bases at V and 0 bases at J, with 8 bases between. CDR3 bases: TGTGCCAGCAGGCTTGACATGAACACTGAAGCTTTCTTT. Translated: CASRLDMNTEAFF.

The chain carries TRBV19 and TRBJ1-1; TRBD1 might be the D (5 bases). CDR3 length: 12 residues. Trimming left V 4 bases short and J 6 bases short, with 9 bases between. Germline assignment: CDR1 LNHDA and CDR2 SQIVND (reference sequence). CDR3 DNA: TGTGCCAGTAGTACCAGGGTTTCTGAAGCTTTCTTT. It encodes CASSTRVSEAFF. The whole variable domain, filled in from reference TRBV19 and TRBJ1-1, reads DGGITQSPKYLFRKEGQNVTLSCEQNLNHDAMYWYRQDPGQGLRLIYYSQIVNDFQKGDIAEGYSVSREKKESFPLTVTSAQKNPTAFYLCASSTRVSEAFFGQGTRLTVV.

This clone was found a few times. This chain uses TRBV7-9 with TRBJ1-4; a possible D gene is TRBD1 (5 bases). Deletions cut 8 bases from V and 7 bases from J, with 17 bases between. From germline, CDR1 is SEHNR and CDR2 FQNEAQ (reference sequence). This CDR3 spans 14 amino acids. CDR3 amino acids: CASSPEGATEKLFF. The CDR3 DNA is TGTGCCAGCTCCCCCGAAGGGGCGACTGAAAAACTGTTTTTT.

V gene TRBV20-1 combines with J gene TRBJ2-5; 8 bases agree with TRBD2. The CDR3 contains 14 residues. The V segment lost 4 bases and the J segment 4 bases; nucleotides outside the gene matches: 8. Germline V gives CDR1 DFQATT, CDR2 SNEGSKA (reference sequence). CDR3 loop: CSAIEVAGTETQYF. The CDR3 region has the DNA TGCAGTGCTATTGAGGTAGCGGGAACAGAGACCCAGTACTTC.

The gene calls are TRBV30 and TRBJ1-6, with D unclear. CDR3 size: 13 residues. V lost 0 bases to trimming and J lost 7 bases, with 7 bases between them. Germline V lookup: CDR1 GTSNPN, CDR2 SVGIG (reference sequence). The CDR3 region has the DNA TGTGCCTGGAGTGTACAAAAGAATTCACCCCTCCACTTT. This encodes CAWSVQKNSPLHF.

CDR3 loop: CASSYSRRNYGYTF. The CDR3 DNA sequence: TGTGCCAGCAGTTACTCGAGGCGGAACTATGGCTACACCTTC. V gene TRBV6-5 combines with J gene TRBJ1-2, with D hard to call. Looked up from germline, CDR1 is MNHEY and CDR2 is SVGAGI. This CDR3 contains 14 residues. V was shortened by 0 bases and J by 2 bases, with 7 bases between the two germline ends.

Only one count was recorded for this clone. The V gene is TRBV9, the J gene TRBJ1-2; D unclear. Trimming cost V 4 bases and J 4 bases, with 14 bases left between them. The CDR3 has 14 residues. Germline loops: CDR1 SGDLS, CDR2 YYNGEE. DNA for the CDR3: TGTGCCAGCAGCCCCCGGCTTGAGGGCTATGGCTACACCTTC. Amino acid sequence: CASSPRLEGYGYTF. Drawing the rest from reference TRBV9 and TRBJ1-2, the complete variable domain is DSGVTQTPKHLITATGQRVTLRCSPRSGDLSVYWYQQSLDQGLQFLIQYYNGEERAKGNILERFSAQQFPDLHSELNLSSLELGDSALYFCASSPRLEGYGYTFGSGTRLTVV.

The chain employs TRBV2 and TRBJ2-1, with no clear D. Germline CDR1 reads SNHLY; CDR2 reads FYNNEI. V lost 2 bases and J 2 bases, leaving 13 bases between the germline ends. The CDR3 runs to 16 residues. The CDR3 sequence is CASSEMGSPPYNEQFF. Written as DNA, the CDR3 is TGTGCCAGCAGTGAAATGGGCAGTCCCCCCTACAATGAGCAGTTCTTC.